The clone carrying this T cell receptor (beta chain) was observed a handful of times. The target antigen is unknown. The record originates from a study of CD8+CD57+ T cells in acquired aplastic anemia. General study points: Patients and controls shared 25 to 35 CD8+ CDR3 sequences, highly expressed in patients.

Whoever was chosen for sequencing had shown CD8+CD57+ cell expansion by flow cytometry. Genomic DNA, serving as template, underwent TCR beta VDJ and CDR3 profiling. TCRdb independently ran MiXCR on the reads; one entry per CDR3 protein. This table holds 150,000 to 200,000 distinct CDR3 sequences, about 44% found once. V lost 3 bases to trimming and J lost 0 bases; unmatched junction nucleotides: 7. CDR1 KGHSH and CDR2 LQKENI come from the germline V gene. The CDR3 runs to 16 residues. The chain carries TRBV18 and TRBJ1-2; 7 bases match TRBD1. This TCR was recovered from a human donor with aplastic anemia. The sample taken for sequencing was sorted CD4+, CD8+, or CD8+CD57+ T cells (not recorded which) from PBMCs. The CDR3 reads CASSPSQGTPNYGYTF. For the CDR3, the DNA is TGTGCCAGCTCACCTTCACAGGGGACTCCTAACTATGGCTACACCTTC.